This TCR beta chain was identified during a study of blood T cell repertoires in COVID-19. Study overall: Material from acute and convalescent COVID-19 was sourced from the United States, Italy and Spain. The cDNA or gDNA used as material had been derived from T cells, B-cell-depleted T cells, or PBMCs.

Original methodology: Reference gene primer amplification in the assay estimated nucleated cell counts. Libraries were prepared by immunoSEQ multiplex PCR; TCRdb keeps only in-frame clonotypes and omits some of them. The V and J calls and clone size were taken over from that table, and D and trimming were inferred from the DNA. The sample has roughly 230,000 clones; about 88% are singletons. V lost 4 bases and J 4 bases, leaving 3 bases between the germline ends. CDR1 and CDR2 from the germline V gene are KGHDR and SFDVKD. The CDR3 is 11 residues long. The chain uses TRBV24-1 and TRBJ1-2; the D is unclear. The receptor's source is a man aged 35 to 55 with acute or convalescent COVID-19. The sequenced sample was peripheral blood. The CDR3 sequence: CATSDGYGYTF. CDR3 coding DNA: TGTGCCACCAGTGACGGCTATGGCTACACCTTC.